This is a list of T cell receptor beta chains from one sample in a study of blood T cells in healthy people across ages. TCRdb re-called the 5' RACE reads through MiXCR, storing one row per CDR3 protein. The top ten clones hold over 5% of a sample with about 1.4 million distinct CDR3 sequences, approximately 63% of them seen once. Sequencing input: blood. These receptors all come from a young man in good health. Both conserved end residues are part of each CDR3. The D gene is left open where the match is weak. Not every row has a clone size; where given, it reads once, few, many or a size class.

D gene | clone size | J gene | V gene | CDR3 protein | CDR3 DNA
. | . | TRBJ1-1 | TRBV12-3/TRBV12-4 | CASSAAVFIEAFF | TGTGCCAGCAGTGCGGCAGTCTTTATTGAAGCTTTCTTT
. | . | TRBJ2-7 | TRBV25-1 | CASSDQGLTYEQYF | TGTGCCAGCAGTGACCAGGGTCTCACCTACGAGCAGTACTTC
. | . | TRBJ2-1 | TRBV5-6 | CASSLAMVGLNEQFF | TGTGCCAGCAGCTTGGCTATGGTAGGGCTGAATGAGCAGTTCTTC
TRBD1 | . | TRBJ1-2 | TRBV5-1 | CASSLIGQGDGYYGYTF | TGCGCCAGCAGCTTGATAGGACAGGGTGACGGGTATTATGGCTACACCTTC
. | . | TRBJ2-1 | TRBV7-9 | CASRIANEQFF | TGTGCCAGCAGAATAGCGAATGAGCAGTTCTTC
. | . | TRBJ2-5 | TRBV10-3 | CAISAGEETQYF | TGTGCCATCAGCGCAGGGGAAGAGACCCAGTACTTC
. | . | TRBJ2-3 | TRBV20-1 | CSAMVGGPDTQYF | TGCAGTGCTATGGTAGGAGGGCCAGATACGCAGTATTTT
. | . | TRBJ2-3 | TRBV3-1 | CASSQNQLEGLPDTQYF | TGTGCCAGCAGCCAAAACCAACTAGAGGGATTGCCAGATACGCAGTATTTT
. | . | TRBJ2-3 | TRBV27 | CASSPLATRGTDTQYF | TGTGCCAGCAGTCCCCTGGCCACTAGAGGAACAGATACGCAGTATTTT
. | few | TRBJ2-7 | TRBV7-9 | CASTSSNPGEQYF | TGTGCCAGCACCTCCTCCAATCCAGGCGAGCAGTACTTC
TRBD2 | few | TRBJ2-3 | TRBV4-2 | CASSHPPGLAGGTDTQYF | TGTGCCAGCAGCCATCCTCCGGGACTAGCGGGGGGCACAGATACGCAGTATTTT
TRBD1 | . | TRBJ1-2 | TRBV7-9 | CASSLTRDRARGGYTF | TGTGCCAGCAGCTTAACCCGGGACAGGGCCAGAGGTGGCTACACCTTC
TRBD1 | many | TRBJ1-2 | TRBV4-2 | CASSQVYGTGGYGYTF | TGTGCCAGCAGCCAAGTTTACGGGACAGGGGGGTATGGCTACACCTTC
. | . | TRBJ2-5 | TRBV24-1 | CATARSGVYQETQYF | TGTGCCACCGCACGATCTGGGGTATATCAAGAGACCCAGTACTTC
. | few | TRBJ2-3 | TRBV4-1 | CASSHLPKGGGGDTQYF | TGCGCCAGCAGCCACCTCCCTAAGGGGGGCGGGGGAGATACGCAGTATTTT
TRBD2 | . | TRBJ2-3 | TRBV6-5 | CASSYTAGGLDTQYF | TGTGCCAGCAGTTACACGGCGGGAGGGCTGGATACGCAGTATTTT
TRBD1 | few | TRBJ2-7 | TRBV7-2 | CASSLNPPGTGVEQYF | TGTGCCAGCAGCTTAAATCCTCCCGGGACAGGGGTCGAGCAGTACTTC
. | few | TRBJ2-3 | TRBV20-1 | CSARNPSIRGWDTQYF | TGCAGTGCTAGAAACCCGTCAATTAGGGGTTGGGATACGCAGTATTTT
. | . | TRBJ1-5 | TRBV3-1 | CASSQAGGGINQPQHF | TGTGCCAGCAGCCAAGCTGGGGGTGGAATCAATCAGCCCCAGCATTTT
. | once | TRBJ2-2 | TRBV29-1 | CSTGGENTGELFF | TGCAGCACGGGCGGGGAGAACACCGGGGAGCTGTTTTTT
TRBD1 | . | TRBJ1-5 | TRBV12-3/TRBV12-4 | CASSLSSRGQGGQPQHF | TGTGCCAGCAGTTTATCGTCCAGGGGACAGGGGGGGCAGCCCCAGCATTTT
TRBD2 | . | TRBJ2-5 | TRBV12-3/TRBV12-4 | CASRRLAGERETQYF | TGTGCCAGCAGACGACTAGCGGGGGAGAGGGAGACCCAGTACTTC
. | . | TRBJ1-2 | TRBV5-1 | CASSLNRGPTYGYTF | TGCGCCAGCAGCCTAAACCGGGGCCCTACCTATGGCTACACCTTC
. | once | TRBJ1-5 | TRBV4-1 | CASSTQGTIQPQHF | TGCGCCAGCAGCACGCAAGGGACGATTCAGCCCCAGCATTTT
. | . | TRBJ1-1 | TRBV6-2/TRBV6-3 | CASMRAQEAFF | TGTGCCAGCATGAGAGCCCAAGAAGCTTTCTTT
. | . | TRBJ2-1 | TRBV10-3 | CATRGGDAYNEQFF | TGTGCCACCAGAGGGGGGGACGCCTACAATGAGCAGTTCTTC